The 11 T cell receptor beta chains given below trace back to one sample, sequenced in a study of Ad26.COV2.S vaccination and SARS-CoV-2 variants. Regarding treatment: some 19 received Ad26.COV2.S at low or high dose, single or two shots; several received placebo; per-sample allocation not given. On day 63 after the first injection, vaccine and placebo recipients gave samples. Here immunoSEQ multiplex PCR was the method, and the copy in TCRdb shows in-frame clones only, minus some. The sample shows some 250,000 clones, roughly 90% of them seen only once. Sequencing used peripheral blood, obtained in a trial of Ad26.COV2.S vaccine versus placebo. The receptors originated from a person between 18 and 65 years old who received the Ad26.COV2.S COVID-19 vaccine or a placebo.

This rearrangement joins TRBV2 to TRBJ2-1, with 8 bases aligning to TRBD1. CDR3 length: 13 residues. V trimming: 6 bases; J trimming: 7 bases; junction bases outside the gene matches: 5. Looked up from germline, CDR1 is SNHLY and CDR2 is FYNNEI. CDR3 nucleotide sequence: TGTGCCAGCAGCACTCAGGGGGCAAATGAGCAGTTCTTC. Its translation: CASSTQGANEQFF.

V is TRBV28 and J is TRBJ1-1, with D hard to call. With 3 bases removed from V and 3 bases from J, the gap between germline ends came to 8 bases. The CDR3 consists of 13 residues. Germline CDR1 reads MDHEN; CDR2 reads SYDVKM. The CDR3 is CASSLHRDTEAFF. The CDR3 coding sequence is TGTGCCAGCAGTTTGCATCGGGACACTGAAGCTTTCTTT. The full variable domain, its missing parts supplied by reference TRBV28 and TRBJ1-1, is DVKVTQSSRYLVKRTGEKVFLECVQDMDHENMFWYRQDPGLGLRLIYFSYDVKMKEKGDIPEGYSVSREKKERFSLILESASTNQTSMYLCASSLHRDTEAFFGQGTRLTVV.

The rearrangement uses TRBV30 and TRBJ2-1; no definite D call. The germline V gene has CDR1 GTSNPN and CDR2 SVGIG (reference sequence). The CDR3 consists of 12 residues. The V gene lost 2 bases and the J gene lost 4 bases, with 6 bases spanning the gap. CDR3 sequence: CAWSPGYNEQFF. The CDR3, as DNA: TGTGCCTGGAGTCCTGGATACAATGAGCAGTTCTTC.

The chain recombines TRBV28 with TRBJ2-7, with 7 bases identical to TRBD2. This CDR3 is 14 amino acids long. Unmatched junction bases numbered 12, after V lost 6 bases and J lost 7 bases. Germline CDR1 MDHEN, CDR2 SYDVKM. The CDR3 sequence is CASSPGRSAFEQYF. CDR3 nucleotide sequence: TGTGCCAGCAGCCCCGGGAGGTCTGCTTTTGAGCAGTACTTC.

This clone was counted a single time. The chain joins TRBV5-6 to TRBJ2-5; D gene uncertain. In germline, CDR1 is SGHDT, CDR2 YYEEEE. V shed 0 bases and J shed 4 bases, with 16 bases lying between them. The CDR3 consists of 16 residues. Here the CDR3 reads CASSLGGNTWRETQYF. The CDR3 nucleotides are TGTGCCAGCAGCTTGGGGGGAAACACTTGGCGAGAGACCCAGTACTTC.

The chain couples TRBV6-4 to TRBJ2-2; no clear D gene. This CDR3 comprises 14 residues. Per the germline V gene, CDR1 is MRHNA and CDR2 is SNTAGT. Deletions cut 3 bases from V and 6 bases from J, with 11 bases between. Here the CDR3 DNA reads TGTGCCAGCAGTGAAAACGTCGCTGCCGGGGAGCTGTTTTTT. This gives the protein CASSENVAAGELFF.

The CDR3 is CASKAGYEQYF. CDR3 DNA: TGCGCCAGCAAAGCCGGATACGAGCAGTACTTC. The rearrangement joins TRBV4-1 to TRBJ2-7, with D hard to call. Trimming shortened V by 7 bases and J by 4 bases, and 8 bases separated the two germline ends. The CDR3 is made up of 11 amino acids. Germline V CDR1 and CDR2: MGHRA, YSYEKL.

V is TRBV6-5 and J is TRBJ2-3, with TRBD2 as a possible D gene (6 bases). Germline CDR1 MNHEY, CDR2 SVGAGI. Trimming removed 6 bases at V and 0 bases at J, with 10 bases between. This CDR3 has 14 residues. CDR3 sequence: CASRWAGSTDTQYF. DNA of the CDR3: TGTGCCAGCAGATGGGCGGGAAGCACAGATACGCAGTATTTT.

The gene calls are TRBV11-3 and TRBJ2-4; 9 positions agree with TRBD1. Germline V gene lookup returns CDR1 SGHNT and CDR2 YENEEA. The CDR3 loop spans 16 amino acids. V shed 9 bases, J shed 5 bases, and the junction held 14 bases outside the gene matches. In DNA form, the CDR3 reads TGTGCCAGTGCTACAGGGGGCATCGAAATCCAAAACATTCAGTACTTC. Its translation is CASATGGIEIQNIQYF.

As DNA, the CDR3 is TGTGCCAGCAGCCAGGCCGTGGATAATTCACCCCTCCACTTT. Residues: CASSQAVDNSPLHF. V usage is TRBV6-5 and J usage is TRBJ1-6; D gene uncertain. Germline V CDR1 and CDR2: MNHEY, SVGAGI. The CDR3 spans 14 residues. The V end lost 6 bases, the J end lost 5 bases, and 11 bases lay between the germline ends.

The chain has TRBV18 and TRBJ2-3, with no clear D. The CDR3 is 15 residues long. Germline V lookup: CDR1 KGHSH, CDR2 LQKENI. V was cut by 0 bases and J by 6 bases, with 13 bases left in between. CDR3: CASSPPSRFGDTQYF. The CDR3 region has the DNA TGTGCCAGCTCACCACCGTCCCGATTTGGGGATACGCAGTATTTT.